What follows describes a single TCR beta chain. The data belong to a study of blood T cell repertoires in COVID-19. Study as a whole: Sites across the United States, Italy and Spain contributed samples from acute and convalescent COVID-19. T cells, B-cell-depleted T cells, or PBMCs supplied cDNA or gDNA.

Per the study methods: Cell counts per sample came from amplifying reference gene primers. Only in-frame clones appear in the TCRdb table, and some are missing; sequencing was by immunoSEQ multiplex PCR. V, J and clone size are taken as reported in that table, and D and trimming were inferred from the DNA itself. The sample has tens of thousands of clones; roughly three quarters are singletons. While infection was still active, Seattle patients were enrolled and then followed longitudinally. The clonotype comes from a man in his 70s with COVID-19, enrolled during active disease. The material sequenced was peripheral blood.

The CDR3 region has the DNA TGTGCCAGCAGTTCCGGGACTAGCGTTTTGGTTCGGTACTTC. Protein product: CASSSGTSVLVRYF. The chain couples TRBV6-5 to TRBJ2-7; 10 bases agree with TRBD2. Germline V gene sequence: CDR1 MNHEY, CDR2 SVGAGI. The CDR3 loop spans 14 amino acids. V shed 4 bases, J shed 12 bases, and the junction held 12 bases outside the gene matches.